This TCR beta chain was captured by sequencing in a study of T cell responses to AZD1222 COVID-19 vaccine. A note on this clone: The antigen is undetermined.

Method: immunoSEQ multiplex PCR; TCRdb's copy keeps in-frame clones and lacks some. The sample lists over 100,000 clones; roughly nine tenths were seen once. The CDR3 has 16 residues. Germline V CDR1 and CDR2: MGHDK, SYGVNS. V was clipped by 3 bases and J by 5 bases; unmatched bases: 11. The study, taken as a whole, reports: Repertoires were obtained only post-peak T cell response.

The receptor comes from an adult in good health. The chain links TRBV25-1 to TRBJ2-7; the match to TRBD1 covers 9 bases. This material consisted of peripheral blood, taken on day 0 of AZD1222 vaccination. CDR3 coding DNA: TGTGCCAGCAGTGACCTAGCCGGGACAGGGATGCACGAGCAGTACTTC. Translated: CASSDLAGTGMHEQYF.